Listed below are T cell receptor beta chains from one sample, sequenced in a study of cytomegalovirus exposure and HLA in healthy donors. The protocol was immunoSEQ multiplex PCR, while the TCRdb copy is restricted to in-frame clones and leaves out a portion. The table shows 100,000 to 150,000 clones, with about 81% occurring only once. The sample comprised PBMCs. The receptors stem from a woman aged 25 to 39 in good health and CMV-seronegative. Each CDR3 is given with its conserved first and last residue. The D gene is left open where the match is weak. Expanded clones get a size class; other rows say once, few or many, or leave the size out.

CDR3: CASSPPGGNQPQHF; DNA: TGTGCCAGCTCACCACCGGGAGGCAATCAGCCCCAGCATTTT; D: -; V: TRBV18; J: TRBJ1-5; size: -
CDR3: CASSLAGFEAFF; DNA: TGCGCCAGCAGCTTGGCGGGATTTGAAGCTTTCTTT; D: -; V: TRBV5-1; J: TRBJ1-1; size: -
CDR3: CASSLGVSSNQPQHF; DNA: TGTGCCAGCAGCCTAGGGGTGTCCAGCAATCAGCCCCAGCATTTT; D: -; V: TRBV5-4; J: TRBJ1-5; size: once
CDR3: CASSQGQNTEAFF; DNA: TGTGCCAGCAGCCAGGGACAGAACACTGAAGCTTTCTTT; D: -; V: TRBV11-2; J: TRBJ1-1; size: -
CDR3: CASSYPGQNSPLHF; DNA: TGTGCCAGCAGCTACCCGGGACAGAATTCACCCCTCCACTTT; D: TRBD1; V: TRBV5-4; J: TRBJ1-6; size: -
CDR3: CASSRQGVGYTF; DNA: TGTGCCAGCAGTCGCCAAGGGGTTGGCTACACCTTC; D: -; V: TRBV28; J: TRBJ1-2; size: -
CDR3: CASSPYRDGVEKLFF; DNA: TGTGCCAGCAGTCCATACAGGGACGGGGTGGAAAAACTGTTTTTT; D: -; V: TRBV27; J: TRBJ1-4; size: -
CDR3: CASNRDSTSGNTIYF; DNA: TGTGCCAGTAACCGGGACAGCACCTCTGGAAACACCATATATTTT; D: TRBD1; V: TRBV19; J: TRBJ1-3; size: -
CDR3: CASSENIGTEAFF; DNA: TGTGCCAGCAGTGAGAATATCGGGACTGAAGCTTTCTTT; D: -; V: TRBV6-4; J: TRBJ1-1; size: few
CDR3: CASSLAKVAGNEQFF; DNA: TGTGCCAGCAGCTTAGCAAAGGTAGCGGGGAATGAGCAGTTCTTC; D: TRBD2; V: TRBV7-8; J: TRBJ2-1; size: -
CDR3: CASSYDRSMNTEAFF; DNA: TGTGCCAGCAGTTATGACAGGAGCATGAACACTGAAGCTTTCTTT; D: -; V: TRBV6-5; J: TRBJ1-1; size: -
CDR3: CAWSVGGARWETQYF; DNA: TGTGCCTGGAGTGTGGGGGGGGCGCGATGGGAGACCCAGTACTTC; D: -; V: TRBV30; J: TRBJ2-5; size: once
CDR3: CAWSAHRNQPQHF; DNA: TGTGCCTGGAGTGCACACCGTAATCAGCCCCAGCATTTT; D: -; V: TRBV30; J: TRBJ1-5; size: once
CDR3: CASSIDRGATEAFF; DNA: TGTGCCAGTAGTATAGATCGGGGGGCTACTGAAGCTTTCTTT; D: -; V: TRBV19; J: TRBJ1-1; size: few
CDR3: CASSDPGTGFEKLFF; DNA: TGTGCCAGCAGTGACCCCGGGACAGGGTTTGAAAAACTGTTTTTT; D: TRBD1; V: TRBV6-4; J: TRBJ1-4; size: -
CDR3: CASSQSITGTGNSPLHF; DNA: TGTGCCAGCTCACAATCCATAACCGGGACAGGAAATTCACCCCTCCACTTT; D: TRBD1; V: TRBV18; J: TRBJ1-6; size: -
CDR3: CASSQGTGGVLYEQYF; DNA: TGCGCCAGCAGCCAAGGGACAGGGGGCGTTCTCTACGAGCAGTACTTC; D: TRBD1; V: TRBV4-1; J: TRBJ2-7; size: -
CDR3: CASSLPFPGTQYF; DNA: TGTGCCAGCAGCCTCCCTTTCCCCGGGACGCAGTATTTT; D: -; V: TRBV6-1; J: TRBJ2-3; size: once
CDR3: CASSLERGGKVGHEQFF; DNA: TGTGCCAGCAGCTTAGAACGAGGGGGAAAGGTTGGGCATGAGCAGTTCTTC; D: -; V: TRBV7-9; J: TRBJ2-1; size: once
CDR3: CASSLDRTSGGAYEQYF; DNA: TGTGCCAGCAGCTTAGATCGGACTAGCGGGGGGGCCTACGAGCAGTACTTC; D: TRBD2; V: TRBV11-2; J: TRBJ2-7; size: -
CDR3: CAIGDRGLYPSYEQYF; DNA: TGTGCCATCGGGGACAGGGGTCTTTACCCCTCCTACGAGCAGTACTTC; D: TRBD1; V: TRBV10-3; J: TRBJ2-7; size: medium-sized
CDR3: CASSPVTTGGTEAFF; DNA: TGTGCCAGCAGCCCCGTCACGACAGGGGGTACTGAAGCTTTCTTT; D: TRBD1; V: TRBV9; J: TRBJ1-1; size: -
CDR3: CASSQGEAGELFF; DNA: TGCGCCAGCAGCCAAGGGGAGGCCGGGGAGCTGTTTTTT; D: -; V: TRBV4-3; J: TRBJ2-2; size: -
CDR3: CASSLQAGPGTDTQYF; DNA: TGTGCCAGCAGCCTCCAAGCAGGGCCAGGCACAGATACGCAGTATTTT; D: -; V: TRBV7-3; J: TRBJ2-3; size: -
CDR3: CASSPASTGSAGGGNTIYF; DNA: TGTGCCAGCTCACCTGCCTCGACAGGGTCCGCCGGCGGTGGAAACACCATATATTTT; D: TRBD1; V: TRBV18; J: TRBJ1-3; size: -
CDR3: CASSLVSTSQPNEQFF; DNA: TGTGCCAGCAGCTTAGTATCGACTAGTCAGCCGAATGAGCAGTTCTTC; D: -; V: TRBV7-2; J: TRBJ2-1; size: -
CDR3: CASSLSIFVAGGPYTQYF; DNA: TGTGCCAGCAGTTTATCAATATTCGTCGCGGGGGGCCCATATACCCAGTACTTC; D: TRBD2; V: TRBV27; J: TRBJ2-5; size: -
CDR3: CASRPDRVLTEAFF; DNA: TGTGCCAGCAGACCGGACAGGGTTTTAACTGAAGCTTTCTTT; D: TRBD1; V: TRBV27; J: TRBJ1-1; size: -
CDR3: CASSLGHSGANVLTF; DNA: TGCGCCAGCAGCTTGGGGCACTCTGGGGCCAACGTCCTGACTTTC; D: -; V: TRBV5-1; J: TRBJ2-6; size: few